This T cell receptor (beta chain) was sequenced in a study of T cell responses to AZD1222 COVID-19 vaccine. From germline, CDR1 is LGHDT and CDR2 YNNKEL (reference sequence). The CDR3 contains 16 residues. V shed 3 bases and J 3 bases; nucleotides not matched to a gene: 7. This table comes from immunoSEQ multiplex PCR, and its TCRdb copy is limited to in-frame clones, with some not included. The table includes 100,000 to 150,000 clones, approximately 93% detected once. This chain connects TRBV3-1 (or the pseudogene TRBV3-2) to TRBJ2-2; 7 bases fit TRBD2. This receptor was taken from an adult in good health. Here the sequenced sample was peripheral blood, taken on day 0 of AZD1222 vaccination. CDR3 protein: CASSHVRGVDTGELFF. The CDR3 nucleotides are TGTGCCAGCAGCCACGTACGGGGGGTGGACACCGGGGAGCTGTTTTTT.